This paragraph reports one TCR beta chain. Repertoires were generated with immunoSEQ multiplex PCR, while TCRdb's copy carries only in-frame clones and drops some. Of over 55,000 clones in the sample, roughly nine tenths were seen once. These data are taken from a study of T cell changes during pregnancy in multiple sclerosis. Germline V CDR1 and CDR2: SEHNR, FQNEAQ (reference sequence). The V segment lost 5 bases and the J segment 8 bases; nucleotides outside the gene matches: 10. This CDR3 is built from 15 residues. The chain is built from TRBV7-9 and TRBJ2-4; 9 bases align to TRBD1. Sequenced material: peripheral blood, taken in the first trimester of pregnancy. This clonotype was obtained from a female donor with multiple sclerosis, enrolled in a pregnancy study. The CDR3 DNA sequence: TGTGCCAGCAGCACCGCCGGGACAGGGAAGGACATTCAGTACTTC. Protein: CASSTAGTGKDIQYF.